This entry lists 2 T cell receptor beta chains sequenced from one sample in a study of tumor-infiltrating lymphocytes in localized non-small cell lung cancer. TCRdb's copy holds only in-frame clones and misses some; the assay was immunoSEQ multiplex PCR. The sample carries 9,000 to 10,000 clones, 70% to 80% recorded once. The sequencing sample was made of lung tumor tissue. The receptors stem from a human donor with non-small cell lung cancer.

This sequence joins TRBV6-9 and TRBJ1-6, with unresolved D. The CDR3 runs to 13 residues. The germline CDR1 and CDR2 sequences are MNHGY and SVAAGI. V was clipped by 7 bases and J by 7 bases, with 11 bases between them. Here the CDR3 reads CASIPAKNSPLHF. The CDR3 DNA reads TGTGCCAGCATACCAGCCAAAAATTCACCCCTCCACTTT.

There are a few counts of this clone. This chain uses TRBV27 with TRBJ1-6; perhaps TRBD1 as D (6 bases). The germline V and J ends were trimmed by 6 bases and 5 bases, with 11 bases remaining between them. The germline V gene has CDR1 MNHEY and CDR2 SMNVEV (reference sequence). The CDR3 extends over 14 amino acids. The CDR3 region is CASRLGQNNSPLHF. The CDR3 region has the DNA TGTGCCAGCAGACTCGGACAGAATAATTCACCCCTCCACTTT.